This T cell receptor (beta chain) was obtained from a study of blood T cell repertoires in COVID-19. Study overall: PBMCs, B-cell-depleted T cells, or T cells were the source of the cDNA or gDNA that made up the material.

This CDR3 is 12 amino acids long. CDR1 is SNHLY and CDR2 is FYNNEI in the germline V gene. Trimming took off 8 bases at V and 2 bases at J, with 9 bases between the two ends. Study processing details: Researchers report that nucleated cell counts were estimated from reference gene primer amplification. Method: immunoSEQ multiplex PCR; TCRdb's copy keeps in-frame clones and lacks some. From that table come the V and J calls and clone size; the DNA was used to work out D and trimming. The profile covers some 55,000 clones, with around 87% appearing a single time and 6.6% taken by the ten largest. V gene TRBV2 combines with J gene TRBJ1-2; no clear D. The specimen was peripheral blood. The receptor was isolated from a man aged 55 to 70 with acute or convalescent COVID-19. The CDR3 sequence: CASLSKNYGYTF. As DNA, the CDR3 is TGTGCCAGCCTGAGTAAGAACTATGGCTACACCTTC.